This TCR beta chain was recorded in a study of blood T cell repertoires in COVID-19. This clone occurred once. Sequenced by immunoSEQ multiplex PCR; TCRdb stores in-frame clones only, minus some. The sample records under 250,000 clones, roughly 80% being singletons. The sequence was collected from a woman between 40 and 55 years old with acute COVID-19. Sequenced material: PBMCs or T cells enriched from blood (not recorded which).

CDR3 in amino acids: CASSQRGTDTQYF. The CDR3, as DNA: TGTGCCAGCAGCCAAAGGGGGACAGATACGCAGTATTTT. The chain carries TRBV6-2 or TRBV6-3 and TRBJ2-3, with D tentatively TRBD1 (6 bases). CDR1 and CDR2 (germline): MNHEY, SVGEGT. The ends were cut back, 6 bases at V and 3 bases at J, with 10 bases in the middle. There are 13 residues in the CDR3.